The clone carrying this T cell receptor beta chain was counted ten times or more. What it recognizes is unknown. The lymph nodes were axillary draining lymph nodes from breast cancer patients. This entry belongs to a study of breast tumors, draining lymph nodes, adjacent tissues. Regarding the study as a whole: Luminal-like breast cancer showed significantly higher tumor–nontumor repertoire similarity than basal-like. That most tumor T cells come from lymph nodes remained unproven.

The length of the CDR3 is 14 residues. CDR1 and CDR2 (germline): SGHNT, YENEEA. The V and J ends lost 5 bases and 4 bases respectively, with 11 bases between them. TCRdb ran MiXCR on the multiplex PCR reads and lists one entry per CDR3 protein. The repertoire consists of about 80,000 distinct CDR3 sequences, with roughly 19% occurring once and the leading ten covering 2% to 3%. The TCR sequence derives from a female donor with breast cancer. Some clones in this sample may be carry-over from other donors' samples. The source material was axillary lymph node tissue. The chain carries TRBV11-3 and TRBJ2-2, with no clear D. The CDR3 region is CASSPLRSTGELFF. The CDR3 bases are TGTGCCAGCAGCCCCTTAAGGAGCACCGGGGAGCTGTTTTTT.